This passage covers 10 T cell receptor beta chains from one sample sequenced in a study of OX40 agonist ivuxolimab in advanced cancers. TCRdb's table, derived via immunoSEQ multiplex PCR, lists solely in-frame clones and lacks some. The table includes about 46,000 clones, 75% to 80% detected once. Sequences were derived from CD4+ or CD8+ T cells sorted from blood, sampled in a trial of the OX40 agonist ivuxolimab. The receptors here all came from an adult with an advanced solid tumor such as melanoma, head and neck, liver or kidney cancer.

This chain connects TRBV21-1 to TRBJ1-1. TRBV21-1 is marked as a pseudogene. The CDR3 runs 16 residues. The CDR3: CASSHWGGRLNTEAFF. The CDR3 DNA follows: TGTGCCAGCAGCCATTGGGGGGGGCGATTGAACACTGAAGCTTTCTTT.

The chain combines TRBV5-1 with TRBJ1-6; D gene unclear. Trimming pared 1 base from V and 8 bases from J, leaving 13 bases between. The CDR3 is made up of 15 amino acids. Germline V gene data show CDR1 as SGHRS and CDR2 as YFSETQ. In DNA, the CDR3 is TGCGCCAGCAGCTTGTTGGGCCCCGAGGATTCACCCCTCCACTTT. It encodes CASSLLGPEDSPLHF.

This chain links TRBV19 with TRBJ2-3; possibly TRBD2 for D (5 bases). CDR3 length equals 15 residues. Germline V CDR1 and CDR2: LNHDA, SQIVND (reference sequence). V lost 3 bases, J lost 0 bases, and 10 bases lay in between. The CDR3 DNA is TGTGCCAGTAGTATGGACCGGGGAAGCACAGATACGCAGTATTTT. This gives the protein CASSMDRGSTDTQYF.

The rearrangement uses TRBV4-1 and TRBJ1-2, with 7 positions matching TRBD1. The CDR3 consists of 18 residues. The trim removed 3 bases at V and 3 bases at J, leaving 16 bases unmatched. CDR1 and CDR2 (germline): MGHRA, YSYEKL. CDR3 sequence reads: CASSQEIQGRGSYYGYTF. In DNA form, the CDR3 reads TGCGCCAGCAGCCAGGAAATACAGGGGAGAGGGTCTTACTATGGCTACACCTTC.

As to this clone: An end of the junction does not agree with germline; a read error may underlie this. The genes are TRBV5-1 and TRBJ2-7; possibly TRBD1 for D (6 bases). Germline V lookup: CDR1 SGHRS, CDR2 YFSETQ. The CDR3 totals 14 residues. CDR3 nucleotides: TGCGCCAGCAGCCCGGACAGTGTTTCCTACGAGCAGCACTTC. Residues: CASSPDSVSYEQHF.

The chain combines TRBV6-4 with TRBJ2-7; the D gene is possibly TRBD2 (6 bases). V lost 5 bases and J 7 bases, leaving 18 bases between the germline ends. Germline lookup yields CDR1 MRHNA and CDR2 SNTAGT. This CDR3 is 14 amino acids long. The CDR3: CASSPSLAQGEQYF. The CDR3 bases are TGTGCCAGCAGTCCGTCACTAGCCCAAGGGGAGCAGTACTTC.

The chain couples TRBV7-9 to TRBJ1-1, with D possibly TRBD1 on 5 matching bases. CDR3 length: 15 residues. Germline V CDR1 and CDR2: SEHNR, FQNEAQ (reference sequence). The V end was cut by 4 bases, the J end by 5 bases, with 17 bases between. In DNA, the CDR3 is TGTGCCAGCAGCTACTCCGGGACCTGGGGAACTGAAGCTTTCTTT. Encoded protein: CASSYSGTWGTEAFF. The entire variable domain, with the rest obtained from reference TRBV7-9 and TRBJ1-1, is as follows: DTGVSQNPRHKITKRGQNVTFRCDPISEHNRLYWYRQTLGQGPEFLTYFQNEAQLEKSRLLSDRFSAERPKGSFSTLEIQRTEQGDSAMYLCASSYSGTWGTEAFFGQGTRLTVV.

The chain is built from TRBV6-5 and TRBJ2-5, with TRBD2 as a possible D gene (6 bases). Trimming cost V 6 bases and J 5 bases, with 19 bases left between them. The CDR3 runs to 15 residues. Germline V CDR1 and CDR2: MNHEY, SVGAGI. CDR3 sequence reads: CASSYLAREWETQYF. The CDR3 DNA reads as TGTGCCAGCAGCTACCTAGCGAGGGAGTGGGAGACCCAGTACTTC.

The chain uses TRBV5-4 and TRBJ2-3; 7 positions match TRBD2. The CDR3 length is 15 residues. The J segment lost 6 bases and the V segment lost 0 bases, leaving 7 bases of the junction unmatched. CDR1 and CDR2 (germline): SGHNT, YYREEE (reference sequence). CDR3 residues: CASSLDGGRTDTQYF. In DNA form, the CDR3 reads TGTGCCAGCAGCTTGGATGGCGGGAGAACCGATACGCAGTATTTT.

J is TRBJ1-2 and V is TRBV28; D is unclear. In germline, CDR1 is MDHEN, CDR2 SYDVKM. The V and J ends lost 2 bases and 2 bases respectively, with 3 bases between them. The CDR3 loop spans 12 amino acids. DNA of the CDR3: TGTGCCAGCAGTTTAGCCAACTATGGCTACACCTTC. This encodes CASSLANYGYTF.